The clone carrying this TCR beta chain has a single count. What it binds is unknown. The CDR3 contains 15 residues. CDR1 is SGHNT and CDR2 is YYREEE in the germline V gene (reference sequence). Deletions cut 4 bases from V and 6 bases from J, with 14 bases between. The method was immunoSEQ multiplex PCR; TCRdb's version includes in-frame clones alone and lacks a portion of them. In the table there are 150,000 or so clones, 85% to 90% of which are singletons. This entry is derived from a study of T cell responses to AZD1222 COVID-19 vaccine. Study-wide findings and caveats: Clonal diversity may have been underestimated in mostly white British donors. Spike-spanning, vaccine-associated CD4 TCRs were dominant at 160-218 and 743-854.

Specimen: peripheral blood, collected 28 days after the second dose of the MenACWY control vaccine. The rearrangement joins TRBV5-4 to TRBJ2-6; D is possibly TRBD1 (7 bases). This TCR derives from an adult who received the MenACWY meningococcal vaccine as a control. The CDR3 coding sequence is TGTGCCAGCAGCCCCGGGGGACAGAAGGCCAACGTCCTGACTTTC. This gives the protein CASSPGGQKANVLTF.